These 2 T cell receptor beta chains were sequenced from one sample in a study of blood T cell repertoires in COVID-19. The method was immunoSEQ multiplex PCR; TCRdb's version includes in-frame clones alone and lacks a portion of them. The profile shows just over 650,000 clones, around 90% of them singletons. The specimen was peripheral blood. The receptor source for this set is a woman between 18 and 29 years old with acute or convalescent COVID-19.

The chain employs TRBV11-2 and TRBJ2-2, with D possibly TRBD1 on 5 matching bases. Deletions cut 7 bases from V and 3 bases from J, with 15 bases between. In germline, CDR1 is SGHAT, CDR2 FQNNGV. The CDR3 has 15 residues. The CDR3 nucleotides read TGTGCCAGCACCCTAAGGGGCCTGGACACCGGGGAGCTGTTTTTT. Protein product: CASTLRGLDTGELFF.

This chain links TRBV4-1 with TRBJ1-4; 10 bases fit TRBD1. Germline V lookup: CDR1 MGHRA, CDR2 YSYEKL. With V trimmed by 4 bases and J by 7 bases, 12 bases remained unmatched. The CDR3 consists of 17 residues. CDR3 nucleotide sequence: TGCGCCAGCAGCCCCCCGCGCGGGACAGGGGTTGGTGAAAAACTGTTTTTT. Translated: CASSPPRGTGVGEKLFF.